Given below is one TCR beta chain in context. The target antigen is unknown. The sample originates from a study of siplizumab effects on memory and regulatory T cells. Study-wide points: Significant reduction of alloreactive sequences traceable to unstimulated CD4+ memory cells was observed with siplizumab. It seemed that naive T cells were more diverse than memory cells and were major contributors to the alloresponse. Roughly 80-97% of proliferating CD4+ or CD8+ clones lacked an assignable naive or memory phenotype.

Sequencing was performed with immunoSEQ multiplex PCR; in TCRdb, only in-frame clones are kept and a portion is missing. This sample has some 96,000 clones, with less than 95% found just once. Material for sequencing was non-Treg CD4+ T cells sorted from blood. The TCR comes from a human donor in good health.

The DNA for the CDR3 is TGTGCCAGCAGTAAACTAGCGGGAGGGCCTGGGGACGAGCAGTACTTC. This translates into CASSKLAGGPGDEQYF. This chain links TRBV6-7 with TRBJ2-7; 13 nucleotides agree with TRBD2. TRBV6-7 is an ORF for which the function is uncertain. The V gene end was trimmed by 5 bases and the J gene end by 5 bases; junction bases not matched to a gene: 9. This CDR3 spans 16 amino acids.